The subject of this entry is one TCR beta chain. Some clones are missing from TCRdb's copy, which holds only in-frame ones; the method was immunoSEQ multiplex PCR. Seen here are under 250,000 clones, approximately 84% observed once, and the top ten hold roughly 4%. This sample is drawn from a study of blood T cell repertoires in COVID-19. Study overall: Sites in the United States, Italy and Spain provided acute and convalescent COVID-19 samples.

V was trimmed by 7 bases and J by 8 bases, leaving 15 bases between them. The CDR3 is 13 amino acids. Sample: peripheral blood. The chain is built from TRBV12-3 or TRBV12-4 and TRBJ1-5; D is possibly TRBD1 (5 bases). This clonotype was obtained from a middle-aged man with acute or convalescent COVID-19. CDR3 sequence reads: CASTPGGGEPQHF. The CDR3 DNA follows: TGTGCCAGCACCCCCGGGGGAGGGGAGCCCCAGCATTTT.